A single sample gave rise to the 10 T cell receptor beta chains below, sequenced in a study of blood T cell repertoires in COVID-19. The table came from immunoSEQ multiplex PCR; TCRdb's copy has only in-frame clones and leaves some out. Here the sample spans about 110,000 clones, more than 70% being singletons. Input material: peripheral blood. Source of these receptors: a middle-aged man with active or convalescent COVID-19.

This chain joins TRBV9 and TRBJ2-7; the D is unclear. Trimming took 4 bases from V and 3 from J, leaving 11 bases between them. Germline V gene data show CDR1 as SGDLS and CDR2 as YYNGEE. This CDR3 is 13 amino acids long. The CDR3 DNA is TGTGCCAGCAGCACTACGCCGTTCTACGAGCAGTACTTC. Protein product: CASSTTPFYEQYF.

This chain joins TRBV19 and TRBJ2-5; the match to TRBD1 covers 8 bases. V was clipped by 5 bases and J by 5 bases; unmatched bases: 16. Per the germline V gene, CDR1 is LNHDA and CDR2 is SQIVND (reference sequence). There are 17 residues in the CDR3. The CDR3 sequence: CASSAQGQGWVGETQYF. In DNA form, the CDR3 reads TGTGCCAGTAGTGCGCAAGGACAGGGATGGGTTGGGGAGACCCAGTACTTC.

The CDR3 DNA follows: TGTGCCAGCTCACCACCTCGACAGTCCGGGGAGCTGTTTTTT. It specifies CASSPPRQSGELFF. The chain couples TRBV18 to TRBJ2-2; D may be TRBD1 (5 bases). Germline V CDR1 and CDR2: KGHSH, LQKENI. This CDR3 has 14 amino acids. V shed 0 bases and J shed 6 bases, with 8 bases lying between them.

V usage is TRBV5-1 and J usage is TRBJ2-2; 13 bases are shared with TRBD2. Germline V CDR1 and CDR2: SGHRS, YFSETQ. CDR3 length: 16 residues. V was pared by 4 bases and J by 7 bases, with 7 bases of the junction left unmatched. The CDR3 DNA is TGCGCCAGCAGCCCCGGACTAGCGGGAGAATTCGGGGAGCTGTTTTTT. Residues: CASSPGLAGEFGELFF.

The CDR3 DNA sequence: TGTGCCAGCAGCACGGGACAGGGACTAGTTGGTCCAGATACGCAGTATTTT. Translating gives CASSTGQGLVGPDTQYF. J is TRBJ2-3 and V is TRBV7-3, with a possible D match to TRBD1 (9 bases). Trimming pared 5 bases from V and 4 bases from J, leaving 22 bases between. Germline CDR1 is SGHTA and CDR2 is FQGTGA. The CDR3 sequence is 17 residues long.

V gene TRBV16 combines with J gene TRBJ2-5; D gene uncertain. The CDR3 spans 14 residues. Germline CDR1 KGHSY, CDR2 FQNENV. V lost 4 bases to trimming and J lost 5 bases, with 14 bases between them. The CDR3 DNA reads TGTGCCAGCAGCCCCCTCGGAGTAGTGGAGACCCAGTACTTC. Translating it yields CASSPLGVVETQYF.

The rearrangement uses TRBV5-4 and TRBJ1-1, with D possibly TRBD1 on 5 matching bases. V lost 3 bases to trimming and J lost 5 bases, with 8 bases between them. This CDR3 is built from 12 residues. The germline V gene has CDR1 SGHNT and CDR2 YYREEE (reference sequence). The DNA for the CDR3 is TGTGCCAGCAGCTGGGGCGGAACTGAAGCTTTCTTT. Translated, it gives CASSWGGTEAFF.

This chain connects TRBV4-1 to TRBJ2-3; possible D gene TRBD1, 6 bases. The V end lost 5 bases, the J end lost 5 bases, and 17 bases lay between the germline ends. The length of the CDR3 is 15 residues. The germline V gene has CDR1 MGHRA and CDR2 YSYEKL. The CDR3 region is CASSFRTDQRDTQYF. The CDR3 bases are TGCGCCAGCAGCTTTCGGACAGACCAGCGAGATACGCAGTATTTT.

V and J are TRBV5-1 and TRBJ1-3; D not certain. This CDR3 is 14 amino acids long. Germline CDR1 is SGHRS and CDR2 is YFSETQ. V was shortened by 0 bases and J by 0 bases, with 4 bases between the two germline ends. CDR3 sequence reads: CASSLDNSGNTIYF. Here the CDR3 DNA reads TGCGCCAGCAGCTTGGACAACTCTGGAAACACCATATATTTT.

The J gene is TRBJ2-7, the V gene TRBV19, with TRBD1 identical over 8 bases. Germline loops: CDR1 LNHDA, CDR2 SQIVND (reference sequence). Losses at the gene ends were 3 bases for V and 4 bases for J; bases not matched to a gene: 5. The CDR3 runs 14 residues. The CDR3 here is CASSIGGQAYEQYF. The CDR3 nucleotides read TGTGCCAGTAGTATTGGGGGACAGGCGTACGAGCAGTACTTC.